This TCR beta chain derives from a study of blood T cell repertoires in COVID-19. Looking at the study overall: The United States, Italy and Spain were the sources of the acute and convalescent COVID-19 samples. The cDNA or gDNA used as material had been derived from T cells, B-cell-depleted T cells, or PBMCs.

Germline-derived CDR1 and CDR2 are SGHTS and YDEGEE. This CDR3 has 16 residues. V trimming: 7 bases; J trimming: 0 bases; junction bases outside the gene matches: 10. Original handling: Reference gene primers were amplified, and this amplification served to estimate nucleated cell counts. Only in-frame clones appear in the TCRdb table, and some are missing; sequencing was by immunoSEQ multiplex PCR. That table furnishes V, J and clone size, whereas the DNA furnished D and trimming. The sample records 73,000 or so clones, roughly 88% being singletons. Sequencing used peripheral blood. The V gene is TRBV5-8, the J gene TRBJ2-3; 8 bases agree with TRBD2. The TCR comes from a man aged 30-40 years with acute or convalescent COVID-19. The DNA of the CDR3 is TGTGCCAGCGCCCTGGCGGGAGGTTCTAGCACAGATACGCAGTATTTT. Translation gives CASALAGGSSTDTQYF. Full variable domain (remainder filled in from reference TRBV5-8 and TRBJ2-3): EAGVTQSPTHLIKTRGQQATLRCSPISGHTSVYWYQQALGLGLQFLLWYDEGEERNRGNFPPRFSGRQFPNYSSELNVNALELEDSALYLCASALAGGSSTDTQYFGPGTRLTVL.